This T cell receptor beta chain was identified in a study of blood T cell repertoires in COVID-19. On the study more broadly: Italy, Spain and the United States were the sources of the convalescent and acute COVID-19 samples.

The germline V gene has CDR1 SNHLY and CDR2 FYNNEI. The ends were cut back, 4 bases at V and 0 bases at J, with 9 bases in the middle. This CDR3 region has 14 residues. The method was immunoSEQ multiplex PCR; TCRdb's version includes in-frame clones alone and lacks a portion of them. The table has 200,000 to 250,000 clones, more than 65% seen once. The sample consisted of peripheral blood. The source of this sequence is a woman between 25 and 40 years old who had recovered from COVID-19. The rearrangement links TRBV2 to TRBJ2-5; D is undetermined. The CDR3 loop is CASSAGVHQETQYF. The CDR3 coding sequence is TGTGCCAGCAGTGCCGGAGTTCACCAAGAGACCCAGTACTTC.